This TCR beta chain stems from a study of Ad26.COV2.S vaccination and SARS-CoV-2 variants. Germline CDR1 MNHEY, CDR2 SVGEGT. Trimming at V came to 2 bases and at J to 0 bases, leaving 5 bases not matched to a gene. This CDR3 is built from 18 residues. Treatment meaning: 19 received Ad26.COV2.S at low or high dose, single or two shots; roughly five received placebo; per-sample allocation not given. After the first vaccine or placebo injection, samples were drawn on day 63. Some clones are missing from TCRdb's copy, which holds only in-frame ones; the method was immunoSEQ multiplex PCR. The table shows about 350,000 clones, with 65% to 90% occurring only once.

This chain joins TRBV6-2 or TRBV6-3 and TRBJ2-4; 12 positions match TRBD2. This TCR came from a person aged 18-60 years who received the Ad26.COV2.S COVID-19 vaccine or a placebo. The material sequenced was peripheral blood, taken in a trial of Ad26.COV2.S vaccine versus placebo. This CDR3 reads CASSYVLAGGIAKNIQYF. Here the CDR3 DNA reads TGTGCCAGCAGTTACGTGCTAGCGGGAGGGATAGCCAAAAACATTCAGTACTTC.